Sequencing of this TCR beta chain was carried out in a study of tumor and adjacent non-tumor tissue in lung cancer. Study in general: Samples averaged around 4 million productive TCRbeta reads each.

A modified ARM-PCR protocol with three rounds of nested PCR amplified TCRbeta. In TCRdb, the multiplex PCR reads were re-called with MiXCR into one record per CDR3 protein. Among almost 75,000 distinct CDR3 sequences listed, approximately 68% were seen once. Findings and caveats of the study: Significantly higher TCR diversity was found in tumor than normal lung. Patients with more diverse tumor TCRs had worse survival. Top 100 clones took a larger repertoire share in normal lung.

The CDR3 contains 13 residues. CDR1 SGHDT and CDR2 YYEEEE come from the germline V gene. V lost 0 bases, J lost 8 bases, and 11 bases lay in between. This clonotype was counted many times. What it binds is not known. The template was RNA from unsorted bulk tissue. The normal lung tissue was taken more than 3 cm from the tumor edge. The specimen sequenced was distant non-tumor lung tissue. The rearrangement links TRBV5-6 to TRBJ1-2, with unresolved D. The TCR originated in a woman aged 50 to 65 with non-small cell lung cancer. The CDR3 coding sequence is TGTGCCAGCAGCTTGGTTGGCAGCGGGGGCTACACCTTC. It yields the protein CASSLVGSGGYTF.